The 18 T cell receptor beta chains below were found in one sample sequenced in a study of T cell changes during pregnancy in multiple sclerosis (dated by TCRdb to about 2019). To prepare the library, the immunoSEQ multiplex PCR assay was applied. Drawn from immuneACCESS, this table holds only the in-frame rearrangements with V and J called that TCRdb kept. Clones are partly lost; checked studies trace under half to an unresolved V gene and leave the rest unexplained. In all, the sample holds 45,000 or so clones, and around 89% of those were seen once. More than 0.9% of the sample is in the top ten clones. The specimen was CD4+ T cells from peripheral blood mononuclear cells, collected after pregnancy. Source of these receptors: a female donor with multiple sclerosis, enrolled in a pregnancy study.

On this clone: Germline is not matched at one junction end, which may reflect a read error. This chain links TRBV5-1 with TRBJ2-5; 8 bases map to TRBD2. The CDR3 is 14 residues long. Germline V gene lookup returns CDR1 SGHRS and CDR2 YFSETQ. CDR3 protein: CASTLGGTRETQYF. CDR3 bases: TGCGCCAGCACCTTGGGTGGGACTAGGGAGACCCAGTACTTC.

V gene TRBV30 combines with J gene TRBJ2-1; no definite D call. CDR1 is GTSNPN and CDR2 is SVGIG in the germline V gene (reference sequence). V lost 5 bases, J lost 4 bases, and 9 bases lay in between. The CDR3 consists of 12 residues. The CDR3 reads CAWSPQYNEQFF. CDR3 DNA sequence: TGTGCCTGGTCCCCACAGTACAATGAGCAGTTCTTC.

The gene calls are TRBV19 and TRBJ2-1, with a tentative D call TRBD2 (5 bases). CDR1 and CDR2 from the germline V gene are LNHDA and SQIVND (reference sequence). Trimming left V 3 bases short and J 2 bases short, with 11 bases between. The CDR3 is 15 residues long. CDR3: CASSIWSGAYNEQFF. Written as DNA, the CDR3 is TGTGCCAGTAGTATCTGGAGCGGAGCCTACAATGAGCAGTTCTTC.

DNA of the CDR3: TGTGCCAGCAGTTCCGGGACAGGGGAAGAGACCCAGTACTTC. Translating it yields CASSSGTGEETQYF. The chain links TRBV28 to TRBJ2-5, with 10 bases matching TRBD1. CDR1 is MDHEN and CDR2 is SYDVKM in the germline V gene. The CDR3 is 14 residues long. Trimming cost V 4 bases and J 3 bases; bases outside gene matches: 2.

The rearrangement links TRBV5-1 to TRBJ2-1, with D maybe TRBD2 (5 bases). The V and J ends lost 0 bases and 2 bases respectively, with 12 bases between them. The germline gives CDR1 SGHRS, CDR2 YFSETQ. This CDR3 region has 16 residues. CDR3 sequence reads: CASSLEGSRAYNEQFF. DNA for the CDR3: TGCGCCAGCAGCTTGGAAGGGTCGCGGGCCTACAATGAGCAGTTCTTC.

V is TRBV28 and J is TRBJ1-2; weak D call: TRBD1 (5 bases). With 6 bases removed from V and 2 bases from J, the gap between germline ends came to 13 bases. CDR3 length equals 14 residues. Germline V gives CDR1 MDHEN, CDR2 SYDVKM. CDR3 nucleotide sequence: TGTGCCAGCAGGCTTTCTCGGGGGAACTATGGCTACACCTTC. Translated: CASRLSRGNYGYTF.

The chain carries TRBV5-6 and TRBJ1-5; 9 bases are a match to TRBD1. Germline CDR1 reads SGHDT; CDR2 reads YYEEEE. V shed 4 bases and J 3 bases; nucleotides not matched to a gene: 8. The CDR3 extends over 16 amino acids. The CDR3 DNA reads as TGTGCCAGCAGCGGGGGACAGGGAAGCCTCAATCAGCCCCAGCATTTT. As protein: CASSGGQGSLNQPQHF.

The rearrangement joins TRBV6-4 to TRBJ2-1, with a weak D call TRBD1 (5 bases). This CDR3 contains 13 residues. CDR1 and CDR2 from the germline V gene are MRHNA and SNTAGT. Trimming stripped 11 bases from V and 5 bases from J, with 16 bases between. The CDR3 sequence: CAGRADRHNEQFF. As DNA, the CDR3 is TGTGCCGGCCGTGCCGACAGACACAATGAGCAGTTCTTC.

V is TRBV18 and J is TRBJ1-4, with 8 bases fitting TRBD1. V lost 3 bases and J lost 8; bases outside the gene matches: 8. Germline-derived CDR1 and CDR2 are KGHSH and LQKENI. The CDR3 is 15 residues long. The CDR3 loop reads CASSPFGQGGEKLFF. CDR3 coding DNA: TGTGCCAGCTCACCTTTTGGACAGGGAGGGGAAAAACTGTTTTTT.

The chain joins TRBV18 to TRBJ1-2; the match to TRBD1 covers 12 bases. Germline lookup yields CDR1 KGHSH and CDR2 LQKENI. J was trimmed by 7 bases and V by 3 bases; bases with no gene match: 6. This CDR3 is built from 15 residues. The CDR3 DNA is TGTGCCAGCTCACCCCCGGGACAGGGGGCAGGTGGCTACACCTTC. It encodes CASSPPGQGAGGYTF.

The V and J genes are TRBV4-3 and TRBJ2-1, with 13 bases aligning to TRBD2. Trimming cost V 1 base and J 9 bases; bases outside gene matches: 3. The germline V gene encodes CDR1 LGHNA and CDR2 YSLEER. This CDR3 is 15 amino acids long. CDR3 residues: CASSQGLAGGGEQFF. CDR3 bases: TGCGCCAGCAGCCAAGGACTAGCGGGAGGCGGTGAGCAGTTCTTC.

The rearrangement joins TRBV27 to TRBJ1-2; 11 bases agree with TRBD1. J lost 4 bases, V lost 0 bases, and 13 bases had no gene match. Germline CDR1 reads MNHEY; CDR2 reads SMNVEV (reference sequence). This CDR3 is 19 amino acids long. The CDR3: CASSLSESQTGTGGYGYTF. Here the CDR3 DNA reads TGTGCCAGCAGTTTATCGGAATCCCAAACCGGGACAGGGGGCTATGGCTACACCTTC.

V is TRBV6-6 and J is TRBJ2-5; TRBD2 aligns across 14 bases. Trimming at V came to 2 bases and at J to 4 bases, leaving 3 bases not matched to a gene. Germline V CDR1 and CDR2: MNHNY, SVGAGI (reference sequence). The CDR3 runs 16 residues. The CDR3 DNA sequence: TGTGCCAGCAGTTACCCGGGACTAGCGGGAGTAGAGACCCAGTACTTC. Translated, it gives CASSYPGLAGVETQYF.

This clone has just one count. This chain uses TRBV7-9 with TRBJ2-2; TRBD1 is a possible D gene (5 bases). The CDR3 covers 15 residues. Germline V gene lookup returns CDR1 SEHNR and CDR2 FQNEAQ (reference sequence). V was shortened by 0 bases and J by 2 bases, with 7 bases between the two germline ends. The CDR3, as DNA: TGTGCCAGCAGCTTAGCTCAGGGTAACACCGGGGAGCTGTTTTTT. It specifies CASSLAQGNTGELFF.

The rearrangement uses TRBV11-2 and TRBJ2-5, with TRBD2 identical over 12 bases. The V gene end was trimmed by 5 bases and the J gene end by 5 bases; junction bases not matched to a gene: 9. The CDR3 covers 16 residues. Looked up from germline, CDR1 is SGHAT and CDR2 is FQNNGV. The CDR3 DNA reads TGTGCCAGCAGCCTCCGACTAGCGGGAGTGGGGGAGACCCAGTACTTC. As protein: CASSLRLAGVGETQYF.

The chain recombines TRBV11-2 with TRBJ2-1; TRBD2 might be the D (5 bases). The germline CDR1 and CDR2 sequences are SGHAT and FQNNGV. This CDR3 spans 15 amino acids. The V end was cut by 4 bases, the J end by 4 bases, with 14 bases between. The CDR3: CASSSQGWTYNEQFF. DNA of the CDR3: TGTGCCAGCAGCTCCCAAGGGTGGACTTACAATGAGCAGTTCTTC.

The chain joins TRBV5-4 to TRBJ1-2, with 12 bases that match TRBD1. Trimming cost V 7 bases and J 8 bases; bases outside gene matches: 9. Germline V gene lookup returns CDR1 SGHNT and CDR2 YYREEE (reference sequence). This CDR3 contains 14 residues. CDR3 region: CASSPPGQGAGYTF. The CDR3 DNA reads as TGTGCCAGCTCACCTCCGGGACAGGGGGCCGGCTACACCTTC. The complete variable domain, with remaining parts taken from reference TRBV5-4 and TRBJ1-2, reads ETGVTQSPTHLIKTRGQQVTLRCSSQSGHNTVSWYQQALGQGPQFIFQYYREEENGRGNFPPRFSGLQFPNYSSELNVNALELDDSALYLCASSPPGQGAGYTFGSGTRLTVV.

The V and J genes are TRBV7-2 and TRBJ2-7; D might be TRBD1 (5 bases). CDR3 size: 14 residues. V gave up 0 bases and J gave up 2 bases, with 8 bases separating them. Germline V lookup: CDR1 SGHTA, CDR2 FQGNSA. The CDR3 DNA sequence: TGTGCCAGCAGCTTAGCGCCAGGGACCTACGAGCAGTACTTC. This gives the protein CASSLAPGTYEQYF.